This record covers a single T cell receptor (beta chain). Its cognate antigen is unknown. These data come from a study of T cells in Graves' hyperthyroidism and ophthalmopathy. General study points: A model built on 13 V-J features separated ophthalmopathy from stable hyperthyroidism.

Between the trimmed V and J ends, which lost 2 bases and 7 bases, there was a span of 20 bases. The length of the CDR3 is 16 residues. CDR1 is LGHDT, CDR2 YNNKEL, per germline (reference sequence). TCR beta CDR3 regions were amplified from RNA transcripts. When the TCR CDR3 underwent first-round RT-PCR, the HTBI primer set was used. MiXCR, run by TCRdb on the multiplex PCR reads, gives a single entry per CDR3 protein. The sample shows over 150,000 distinct CDR3 sequences, about a sixth of them seen only once. The chain employs TRBV3-1 and TRBJ2-5; D is unresolved. This sequence was found in a woman in her fifties or sixties with Graves' hyperthyroidism. The sample taken for sequencing was blood. The CDR3 loop reads CASSQTVSPDRRTQYF. CDR3 sequence (DNA): TGTGCCAGCAGCCAAACTGTGAGCCCAGATAGGAGGACCCAGTACTTC.